This entry lists 11 T cell receptor beta chains sequenced from one sample in a study of cytomegalovirus exposure and HLA in healthy donors. Primers included in the PCR were 60 Vbeta and 13 Jbeta primers. Profiled with immunoSEQ multiplex PCR; TCRdb holds only in-frame clones, not every one. Among under 150,000 clones listed, around three quarters were seen once. What was sequenced was PBMCs. The receptor source for this set is a woman aged 45-65 years in good health and CMV-seronegative.

Only a few counts were recorded for this clone. The V call is TRBV27, the J call TRBJ2-7, with D tentatively TRBD2 (5 bases). Germline V gene data show CDR1 as MNHEY and CDR2 as SMNVEV (reference sequence). Trimming left V 2 bases short and J 0 bases short, with 11 bases between. The CDR3 runs 15 residues. CDR3 region: CASSLGAGSSYEQYV. CDR3 in DNA: TGTGCCAGCAGTTTAGGTGCTGGGAGCTCCTACGAGCAGTACGTC.

The rearrangement links TRBV7-2 to TRBJ2-3, with 9 bases matching TRBD2. From germline, CDR1 is SGHTA and CDR2 FQGNSA. The CDR3 consists of 17 residues. Unmatched junction bases numbered 8, after V lost 2 bases and J lost 2 bases. CDR3 amino acids: CASSLTRLAENTDTQYF. In DNA, the CDR3 is TGTGCCAGCAGCTTAACAAGACTAGCGGAGAACACAGATACGCAGTATTTT.

The chain combines TRBV9 with TRBJ1-5; TRBD1 aligns across 11 bases. This CDR3 contains 15 residues. CDR1 SGDLS and CDR2 YYNGEE come from the germline V gene. J was trimmed by 6 bases and V by 0 bases; bases with no gene match: 2. The CDR3 DNA reads as TGTGCCAGCAGCGTAGGGACAGGGGGCTTTCAGCCCCAGCATTTT. This codes for CASSVGTGGFQPQHF.

The chain links TRBV12-5 to TRBJ2-1; 14 positions match TRBD2. V lost 4 bases, J lost 0 bases, and 2 bases stayed unmatched. Germline V gene lookup returns CDR1 LGHNT and CDR2 FRNRAP. This CDR3 contains 17 residues. The CDR3 sequence is CASGSGTSGSSYNEQFF. The CDR3 DNA is TGTGCTAGTGGTTCCGGGACTAGCGGGAGCTCCTACAATGAGCAGTTCTTC. Full variable domain (remainder filled in from reference TRBV12-5 and TRBJ2-1): DARVTQTPRHKVTEMGQEVTMRCQPILGHNTVFWYRQTMMQGLELLAYFRNRAPLDDSGMPKDRFSAEMPDATLATLKIQPSEPRDSAVYFCASGSGTSGSSYNEQFFGPGTRLTVL.

This clone appeared once. The chain employs TRBV20-1 and TRBJ2-5; a weak D match, TRBD1 (5 bases). Germline CDR1 reads DFQATT; CDR2 reads SNEGSKA (reference sequence). The CDR3 loop spans 11 amino acids. Between the trimmed V and J ends, which lost 8 bases and 3 bases, there was a span of 10 bases. The DNA of the CDR3 is TGCAGTCCGAAGACAGAAGAGACCCAGTACTTC. The encoded protein is CSPKTEETQYF.

This clone has more than one count but fewer than ten. The chain combines TRBV27 with TRBJ2-2, with D perhaps TRBD1 (6 bases). This CDR3 is 10 amino acids long. Trimming pared 8 bases from V and 10 bases from J, leaving 8 bases between. From germline, CDR1 is MNHEY and CDR2 SMNVEV (reference sequence). The CDR3 spells CASGGAELFF. The CDR3 DNA follows: TGTGCCAGCGGGGGCGCGGAGCTGTTTTTT.

V and J are TRBV19 and TRBJ2-7, with 7 nucleotides matching TRBD2. Per the germline V gene, CDR1 is LNHDA and CDR2 is SQIVND (reference sequence). The CDR3 runs to 13 residues. V dropped 7 bases and J dropped 0; count of bases not matched to a gene: 3. The CDR3 here is CASIGGGSYEQYF. CDR3 DNA: TGTGCCAGTATTGGCGGGGGCTCCTACGAGCAGTACTTC.

V and J are TRBV5-4 and TRBJ1-1; the D gene is possibly TRBD1 (6 bases). Germline CDR1 and CDR2: SGHNT and YYREEE (reference sequence). This CDR3 is built from 14 residues. V was cut by 10 bases and J by 2 bases, with 18 bases left in between. The DNA of the CDR3 is TGTGCCTCCAACCCCGGGGGGCGAAACACTGAAGCTTTCTTT. This codes for CASNPGGRNTEAFF.

The CDR3 loop reads CATSRDRTGSTEAFF. Written as DNA, the CDR3 is TGTGCCACCAGCAGAGATCGAACAGGATCCACTGAAGCTTTCTTT. The chain has TRBV15 and TRBJ1-1, with D maybe TRBD1 (5 bases). V lost 0 bases to trimming and J lost 4 bases, with 12 bases between them. CDR1 LNHNV and CDR2 YYDKDF come from the germline V gene (reference sequence). This CDR3 comprises 15 residues.

In DNA, the CDR3 is TGTGCCAGCAGTCCAGGGGTGGGGGGGAATCAGCCCCAGCATTTT. Its translation: CASSPGVGGNQPQHF. The chain couples TRBV6-5 to TRBJ1-5, with D possibly TRBD1 on 6 matching bases. Trimming shortened V by 5 bases and J by 4 bases, and 15 bases separated the two germline ends. The CDR3 spans 15 residues. Germline CDR1 reads MNHEY; CDR2 reads SVGAGI.

This chain uses TRBV19 with TRBJ1-1, with D tentatively TRBD1 (6 bases). V was shortened by 4 bases and J by 0 bases, with 12 bases between the two germline ends. Germline CDR1 LNHDA, CDR2 SQIVND (reference sequence). The CDR3 extends over 15 amino acids. The CDR3 region has the DNA TGTGCCAGTAGTAACAGGGTCGGACTGAACACTGAAGCTTTCTTT. Encoded protein: CASSNRVGLNTEAFF.